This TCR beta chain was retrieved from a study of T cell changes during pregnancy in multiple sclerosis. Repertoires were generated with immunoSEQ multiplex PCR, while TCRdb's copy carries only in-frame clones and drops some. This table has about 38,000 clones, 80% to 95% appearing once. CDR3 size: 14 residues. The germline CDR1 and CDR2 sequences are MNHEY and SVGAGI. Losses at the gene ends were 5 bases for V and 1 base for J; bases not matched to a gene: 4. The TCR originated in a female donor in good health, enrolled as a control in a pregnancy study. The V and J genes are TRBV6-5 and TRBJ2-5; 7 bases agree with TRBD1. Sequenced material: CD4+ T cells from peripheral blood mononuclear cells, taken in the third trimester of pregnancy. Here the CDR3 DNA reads TGTGCCAGCAGTAAGGGGGCCGGCCAAGAGACCCAGTACTTC. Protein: CASSKGAGQETQYF.